This T cell receptor beta chain stems from a study of T cell repertoires in cytomegalovirus infection. Across the whole study: The public TCR beta signatures pointed to both CMV infection and matching HLA type.

TCRdb used MiXCR to reprocess the reads, holding one entry per CDR3 protein. This table has some 500,000 distinct CDR3 sequences, 30% to 40% appearing once. Details on this clonotype: Antigen specificity is unknown.

Points from the study as a whole: HLA-C-restricted TCR beta clonotypes specific for CMV led the ex vivo response.

In germline, CDR1 is MGHRA, CDR2 YSYEKL. This CDR3 comprises 16 residues. Trimming cost V 4 bases and J 3 bases, with 18 bases left between them. The sequencing used cultured PBMCs, collected from culture after CMV antigen stimulation. The TCR sequence derives from a human donor in good health (CMV status not recorded). Some clones in this sample may be carry-over from other donors' samples. The J gene is TRBJ1-1, the V gene TRBV4-1, with a possible D match to TRBD1 (5 bases). The CDR3 here is CASSRREDGGDTEAFF. CDR3 coding DNA: TGCGCCAGCAGCCGAAGAGAGGACGGGGGGGACACTGAAGCTTTCTTT.